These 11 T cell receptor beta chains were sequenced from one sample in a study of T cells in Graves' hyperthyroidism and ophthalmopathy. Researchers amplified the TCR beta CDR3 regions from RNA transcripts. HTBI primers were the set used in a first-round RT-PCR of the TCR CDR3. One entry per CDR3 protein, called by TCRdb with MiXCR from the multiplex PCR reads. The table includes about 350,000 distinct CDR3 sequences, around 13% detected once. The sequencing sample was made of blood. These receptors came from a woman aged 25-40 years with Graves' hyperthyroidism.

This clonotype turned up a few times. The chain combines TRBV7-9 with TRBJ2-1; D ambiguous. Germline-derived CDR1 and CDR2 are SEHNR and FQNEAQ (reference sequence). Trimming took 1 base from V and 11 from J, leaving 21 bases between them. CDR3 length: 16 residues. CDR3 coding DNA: TGTGCCAGCAGCTTAGATCGGAGCCGGAGAAGGAATAAGCAGTTCTTC. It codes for CASSLDRSRRRNKQFF.

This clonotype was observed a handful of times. CDR3 coding DNA: TGTGCCAGCAGTTCCATGGGGGGTGCCTACGAGCAGTACTTC. Protein sequence: CASSSMGGAYEQYF. The chain uses TRBV28 and TRBJ2-7; D might be TRBD2 (6 bases). The CDR3 sequence is 14 residues long. Trimming took 4 bases from V and 2 from J, leaving 12 bases between them. Germline CDR1 reads MDHEN; CDR2 reads SYDVKM.

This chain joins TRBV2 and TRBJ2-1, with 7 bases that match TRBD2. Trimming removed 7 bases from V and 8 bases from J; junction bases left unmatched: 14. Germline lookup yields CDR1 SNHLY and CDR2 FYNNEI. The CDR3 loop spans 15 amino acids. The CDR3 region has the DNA TGTGCCAGCACCAGAGGGAGGGCGCCCGACTATGAGCAGTTCTTC. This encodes CASTRGRAPDYEQFF.

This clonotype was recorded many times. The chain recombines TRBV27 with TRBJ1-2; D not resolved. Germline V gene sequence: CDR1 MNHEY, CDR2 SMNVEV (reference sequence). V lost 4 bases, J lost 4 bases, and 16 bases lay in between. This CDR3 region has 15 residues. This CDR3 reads CASSSSPRAFYGYTF. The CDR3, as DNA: TGTGCCAGCAGTTCCTCCCCGCGAGCGTTCTATGGCTACACCTTC.

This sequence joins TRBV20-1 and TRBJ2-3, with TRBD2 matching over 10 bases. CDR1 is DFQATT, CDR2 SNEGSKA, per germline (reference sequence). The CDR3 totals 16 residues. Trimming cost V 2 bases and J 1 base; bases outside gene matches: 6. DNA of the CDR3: TGCAGTGCTAGAAAGCGGGAGGGTCTCGGCACAGATACGCAGTATTTT. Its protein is CSARKREGLGTDTQYF.

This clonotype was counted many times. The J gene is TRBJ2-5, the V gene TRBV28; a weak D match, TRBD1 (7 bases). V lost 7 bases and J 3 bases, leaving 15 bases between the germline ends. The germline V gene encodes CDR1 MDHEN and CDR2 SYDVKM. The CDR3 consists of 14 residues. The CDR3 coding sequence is TGTGCCAGCACCCCGGGCGGGACAGAAGAGACCCAGTACTTC. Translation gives CASTPGGTEETQYF.

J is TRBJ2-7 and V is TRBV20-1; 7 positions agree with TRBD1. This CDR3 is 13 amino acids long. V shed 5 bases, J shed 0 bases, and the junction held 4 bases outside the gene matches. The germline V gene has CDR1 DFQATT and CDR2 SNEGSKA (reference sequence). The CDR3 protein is CSARNRGSYEQYF. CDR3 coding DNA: TGCAGTGCTCGGAACAGGGGCTCCTACGAGCAGTACTTC.

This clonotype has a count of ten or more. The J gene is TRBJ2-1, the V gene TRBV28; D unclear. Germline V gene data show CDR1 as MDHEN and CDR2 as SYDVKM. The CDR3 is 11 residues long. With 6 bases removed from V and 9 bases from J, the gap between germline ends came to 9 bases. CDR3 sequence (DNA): TGTGCCAGCAGGATTAGCAGTGAGCAGTTCTTC. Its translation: CASRISSEQFF.

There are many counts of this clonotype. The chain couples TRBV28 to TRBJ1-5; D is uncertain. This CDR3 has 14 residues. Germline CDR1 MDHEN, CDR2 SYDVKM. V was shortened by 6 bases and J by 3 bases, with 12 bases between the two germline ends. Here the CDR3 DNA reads TGTGCCAGCAGCCCTAGGCGGATCAATCAGCCCCAGCATTTT. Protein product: CASSPRRINQPQHF.

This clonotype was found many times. CDR3 DNA: TGTGCCAGCAGCCAAGCTGATTATCAGCCCCAGCATTTT. Protein product: CASSQADYQPQHF. The chain uses TRBV16 and TRBJ1-5, with D unresolved. CDR3 length: 13 residues. The V gene's germline CDR1 is KGHSY and CDR2 FQNENV. Trimming removed 2 bases from V and 5 bases from J, with 7 bases in between.

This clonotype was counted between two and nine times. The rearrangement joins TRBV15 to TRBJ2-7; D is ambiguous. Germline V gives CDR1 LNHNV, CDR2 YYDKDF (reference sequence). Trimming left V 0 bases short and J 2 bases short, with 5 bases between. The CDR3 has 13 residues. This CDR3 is CATSRDITYEQYF. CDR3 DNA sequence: TGTGCCACCAGCAGAGATATCACCTACGAGCAGTACTTC.